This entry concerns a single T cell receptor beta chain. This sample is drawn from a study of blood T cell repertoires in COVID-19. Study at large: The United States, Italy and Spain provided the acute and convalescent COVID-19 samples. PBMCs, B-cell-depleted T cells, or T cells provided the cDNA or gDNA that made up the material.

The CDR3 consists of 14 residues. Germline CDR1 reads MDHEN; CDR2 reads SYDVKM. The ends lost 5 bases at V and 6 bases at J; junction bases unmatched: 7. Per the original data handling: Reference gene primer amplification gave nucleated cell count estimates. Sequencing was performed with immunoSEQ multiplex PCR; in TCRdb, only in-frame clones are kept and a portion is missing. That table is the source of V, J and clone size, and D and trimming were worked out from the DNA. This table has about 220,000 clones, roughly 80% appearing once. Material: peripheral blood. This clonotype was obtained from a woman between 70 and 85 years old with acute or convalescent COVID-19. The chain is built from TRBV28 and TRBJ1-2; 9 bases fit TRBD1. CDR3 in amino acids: CASSRSGTGNGYTF. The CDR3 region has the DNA TGTGCCAGCAGTCGGTCCGGGACAGGGAATGGCTACACCTTC.